These 4 T cell receptor beta chains were all obtained from the same sample, sequenced in a study of T cells in Graves' hyperthyroidism and ophthalmopathy (dated by TCRdb to about 2019). Library creation used multiplex PCR. This sample was sequenced with an Illumina HiSeq 2000. The TCR beta CDR3 regions were amplified from the RNA transcripts. The first round of RT-PCR for the TCR CDR3 was performed with the HTBI primer set and the Qiagen OneStep RT-PCR kit. TCRdb trimmed the raw reads at Q25, called clones with MiXCR and kept productive beta chains. Rows with one shared CDR3 protein collapse into an entry with the most common genes and DNA. In all, the sample holds roughly 640,000 distinct CDR3 sequences, and approximately 15% of those were seen once. Roughly 3.3% of the sample rests with the top ten. Sequencing used blood. All receptors derive from a woman in her 40s with Graves' ophthalmopathy.

Only a few counts were recorded for this clonotype. The chain joins TRBV29-1 to TRBJ2-5, with D possibly TRBD2 on 7 matching bases. The CDR3 is made up of 13 amino acids. Germline V gives CDR1 SQVTM, CDR2 ANQGSEA. The CDR3 loop is CSPPGGLVETQYF. CDR3 nucleotides: TGCAGTCCCCCCGGGGGGCTGGTGGAGACCCAGTACTTC.

The table lists this clonotype with a few counts. The chain carries TRBV5-5 and TRBJ1-2; a weak D match, TRBD1 (5 bases). The V end was cut by 4 bases, the J end by 5 bases, with 18 bases between. The CDR3 loop spans 15 amino acids. Germline CDR1 SGHKS, CDR2 YYEKEE (reference sequence). The CDR3, as DNA: TGTGCCAGCAGCCAGGACCCGGGGCCCGCTTATGGCTACACCTTC. It yields the protein CASSQDPGPAYGYTF. Combining the CDR3 with reference TRBV5-5 and TRBJ1-2 gives the whole variable domain DAGVTQSPTHLIKTRGQQVTLRCSPISGHKSVSWYQQVLGQGPQFIFQYYEKEERGRGNFPDRFSARQFPNYSSELNVNALLLGDSALYLCASSQDPGPAYGYTFGSGTRLTVV.

This clonotype has at least ten counts. V is TRBV3-1 and J is TRBJ2-1; TRBD2 matches 14 bases. Germline V lookup: CDR1 LGHDT, CDR2 YNNKEL (reference sequence). Losses at the gene ends were 0 bases for V and 9 bases for J; bases not matched to a gene: 7. This CDR3 spans 17 amino acids. DNA of the CDR3: TGTGCCAGCAGCCAAGATTGGGGACTAGCGGGAGAGGGTGAGCAGTTCTTC. Amino acid sequence: CASSQDWGLAGEGEQFF.

At least ten counts were recorded for this clonotype. The genes are TRBV3-1 and TRBJ2-1; perhaps TRBD2 as D (5 bases). This CDR3 spans 12 amino acids. The V end was cut by 2 bases, the J end by 10 bases, with 9 bases between. Germline values: CDR1 LGHDT, CDR2 YNNKEL (reference sequence). The CDR3: CASSQWTQEQFF. The CDR3 DNA reads as TGTGCCAGCAGCCAATGGACTCAAGAGCAGTTCTTC.